Shown below are 8 T cell receptor beta chains from a single sample sequenced in a study of tumor and adjacent non-tumor tissue in lung cancer. A modified ARM-PCR protocol with three rounds of nested PCR amplified TCRbeta. From the multiplex PCR reads, TCRdb called clonotypes with MiXCR, one entry per CDR3 protein. Of tens of thousands of distinct CDR3 sequences listed, 72% are singletons. The template was RNA from unsorted bulk tissue. Sequenced sample: lung tumor tissue. The receptors were sampled from a woman between 40 and 55 years old with non-small cell lung cancer.

This clonotype was counted a few times. Germline is not matched at one junction end, which may reflect a read error. This chain connects TRBV20-1 to TRBJ1-5; D not resolved. Per germline, CDR1 DFQATT and CDR2 SNEGSKA (reference sequence). This CDR3 has 12 amino acids. The CDR3 DNA is TGCAGTACTAGAGGTGAGGCTCAGCCCCAGCATTTT. Protein: CSTRGEAQPQHF.

This chain connects TRBV6-5 to TRBJ1-1; a weak D match, TRBD1 (5 bases). This CDR3 is 14 amino acids long. The V gene's germline CDR1 is MNHEY and CDR2 SVGAGI. The CDR3 nucleotides are TGTACTAGCAGCAACCTGGGACGGGACACTGAAGCTTTCTTT. Amino acids: CTSSNLGRDTEAFF.

This chain links TRBV27 with TRBJ2-3, with D uncertain. Trimming took off 0 bases at V and 15 bases at J, with 13 bases between the two ends. The CDR3 runs 12 residues. Germline loops: CDR1 MNHEY, CDR2 SMNVEV (reference sequence). In nucleotides, the CDR3 is TGTGCCAGCAGTTTATCGAGCCAGGTGCACTATTTT. Translation gives CASSLSSQVHYF.

This chain joins TRBV20-1 and TRBJ2-7; D is possibly TRBD2 (6 bases). The CDR3 extends over 13 amino acids. In germline, CDR1 is DFQATT, CDR2 SNEGSKA (reference sequence). In DNA form, the CDR3 reads TGCAGAACCGTAGCGGAAGGCGCCTACGAGCAGTACTTC. Residues: CRTVAEGAYEQYF.

Sample share makes this clonotype medium-sized. This chain joins TRBV6-2 or TRBV6-3 and TRBJ2-3; perhaps D is TRBD1 or TRBD2 (5 bases each). V was trimmed by 0 bases and J by 4 bases, leaving 29 bases between them. Germline values: CDR1 MNHEY, CDR2 SVGEGT. The CDR3 has 21 residues. CDR3 region: CASSYSIGTGRNPSGPDTQYF. CDR3 in DNA: TGTGCCAGCAGTTACTCGATCGGGACGGGACGGAATCCGTCAGGGCCAGATACGCAGTATTTT.

The CDR3 spells CSASRDRAQETQYF. CDR3 DNA sequence: TGCAGTGCTAGCCGGGACAGGGCCCAAGAGACCCAGTACTTC. The chain employs TRBV20-1 and TRBJ2-5; 9 bases line up with TRBD1. Germline lookup yields CDR1 DFQATT and CDR2 SNEGSKA (reference sequence). Unmatched junction bases numbered 3, after V lost 3 bases and J lost 1 base. This CDR3 region has 14 residues.

Here the CDR3 DNA reads TGCGCCAGCAGGTCCGGGTCTTACTCCTACAATGAGGCGTTCTTC. This encodes CASRSGSYSYNEAFF. This chain joins TRBV5-1 and TRBJ2-1; D not resolved. The V gene's germline CDR1 is SGHRS and CDR2 YFSETQ. The CDR3 extends over 15 amino acids. With 5 bases removed from V and 15 bases from J, the gap between germline ends came to 27 bases.

The rearrangement joins TRBV6-5 to TRBJ2-5, with unresolved D. V was clipped by 2 bases and J by 1 base, with 8 bases between them. The CDR3 spans 14 residues. From germline, CDR1 is MNHEY and CDR2 SVGAGI. The CDR3 DNA sequence: TGTGCCAGCAGTTACACGGCAGCCCAAGAGACCCAGTACTTC. It translates to CASSYTAAQETQYF.